This TCR beta chain was found in a study of monozygotic twins with inflammatory bowel disease. Study findings and constraints: A lone strong IBD-associated signal or clonotype found no support.

TCRdb reanalyzed the 5' RACE reads, giving one entry per CDR3 protein sequence and no DNA. Its listing shows around 370,000 distinct CDR3 sequences. Note on this clonotype: Its antigen remains unidentified.

The CDR3 contains 15 residues. The V gene's germline CDR1 is LGHNA and CDR2 YSLEER. J is TRBJ2-2 and V is TRBV4-3; without DNA, the TCRdb call of TRBD1 cannot be checked. The TCR sequence derives from a human donor with ulcerative colitis or Crohn's disease, or a healthy co-twin of an affected twin (not recorded which). Sequenced input: blood. The CDR3 loop reads CASSRPGPNTGELFF.